Following are 16 T cell receptor beta chains from one sample sequenced in a study of technical replicates of blood from a handful of donors. Assay: immunoSEQ multiplex PCR; the TCRdb copy retains only in-frame clones and omits some. Among about 73,000 clones, 85% to 95% were seen once, and the ten largest hold 4.7%. Sequencing input: PBMCs. The origin of the receptors is a human donor in good health. Some clones in this sample may be carry-over from other donors' samples.

The genes are TRBV19 and TRBJ1-5; the D gene is possibly TRBD1 (5 bases). Germline CDR1 LNHDA, CDR2 SQIVND (reference sequence). V was cut by 8 bases and J by 0 bases, with 8 bases left in between. The CDR3 sequence is 13 residues long. In nucleotides, the CDR3 is TGTGCCAGTCGACAGTATAGCAATCAGCCCCAGCATTTT. Its protein product is CASRQYSNQPQHF.

The V call is TRBV20-1, the J call TRBJ1-1; D gene unclear. The V end was cut by 3 bases, the J end by 12 bases, with 14 bases between. Germline loops: CDR1 DFQATT, CDR2 SNEGSKA (reference sequence). There are 11 residues in the CDR3. DNA of the CDR3: TGCAGTGCTAGCGTGGGCTTTACGACTTTCTTT. As protein: CSASVGFTTFF.

The CDR3: CASSPPTASAYEQYF. In nucleotides, the CDR3 is TGTGCCAGCAGCCCCCCGACGGCCAGCGCCTACGAGCAGTACTTC. This chain links TRBV7-2 with TRBJ2-7; D call uncertain. Trimming pared 5 bases from V and 2 bases from J, leaving 16 bases between. The CDR3 has 15 residues. Germline lookup yields CDR1 SGHTA and CDR2 FQGNSA.

The chain joins TRBV9 to TRBJ1-3; 7 bases match TRBD1. The CDR3 is made up of 16 amino acids. Germline CDR1 SGDLS, CDR2 YYNGEE. J was trimmed by 4 bases and V by 3 bases; bases with no gene match: 10. The CDR3 nucleotides are TGTGCCAGCAGCGCCCGACAGGGACTTTTCGGAAACACCATATATTTT. Protein: CASSARQGLFGNTIYF.

This chain links TRBV7-2 with TRBJ2-5, with a weak D call TRBD2 (5 bases). Germline CDR1 is SGHTA and CDR2 is FQGNSA. The CDR3 consists of 13 residues. Trimming left V 7 bases short and J 6 bases short, with 15 bases between. CDR3 loop: CASTDYGMQTQYF. Written as DNA, the CDR3 is TGTGCCAGCACCGACTATGGAATGCAGACCCAGTACTTC.

The chain links TRBV7-7 to TRBJ2-5; D might be TRBD2 (5 bases). Germline loops: CDR1 SSHAT, CDR2 FNYEAQ (reference sequence). The CDR3 is 13 amino acids. With 4 bases removed from V and 2 bases from J, the gap between germline ends came to 8 bases. CDR3 DNA: TGTGCCAGCAGCTGGACTTATCAAGAGACCCAGTACTTC. Protein sequence: CASSWTYQETQYF.

This chain connects TRBV6-5 to TRBJ1-2; D unclear. The CDR3 is 14 amino acids. CDR1 and CDR2 from the germline V gene are MNHEY and SVGAGI. The ends were cut back, 5 bases at V and 2 bases at J, with 12 bases in the middle. The CDR3 coding sequence is TGTGCCAGCAGTCGCGGTTGGTCGAACTATGGCTACACCTTC. It translates to CASSRGWSNYGYTF.

The chain links TRBV21-1 to TRBJ2-1; whether TRBD2, the table's D call, matches the DNA was not checked. TRBV21-1 is a pseudogene. This CDR3 is 18 amino acids long. The CDR3 region has the DNA TGTGCCAGCAGCAATCACGTAAACGGGAGCGGTGGGTACAATGAGCAGTTCTTC. It codes for CASSNHVNGSGGYNEQFF.

This clone was detected once. The chain uses TRBV18 and TRBJ1-5; maybe TRBD1 (5 bases). The CDR3 consists of 15 residues. Trimming stripped 3 bases from V and 0 bases from J, with 9 bases between. Germline CDR1 is KGHSH and CDR2 is LQKENI. The CDR3 nucleotides read TGTGCCAGCTCACCCCAGGGCATTAGCAATCAGCCCCAGCATTTT. Protein product: CASSPQGISNQPQHF.

This rearrangement joins TRBV7-6 to TRBJ1-2, with a possible D match to TRBD1 (5 bases). The germline V gene has CDR1 SGHVS and CDR2 FNYEAQ. Trimming shortened V by 5 bases and J by 6 bases, and 16 bases separated the two germline ends. The CDR3 is 14 residues long. The CDR3 nucleotides are TGTGCCAGCAGCCTCACAGGTGCCAACAATGGCTACACCTTC. It specifies CASSLTGANNGYTF.

J is TRBJ2-3 and V is TRBV27, with 10 bases matching TRBD2. This CDR3 is 16 amino acids long. Germline values: CDR1 MNHEY, CDR2 SMNVEV (reference sequence). With 6 bases clipped from V and 7 bases from J, the junction kept 13 bases outside the gene matches. Here the CDR3 DNA reads TGTGCCAGCAGGGGGGCCCTAGCGGGGGTTCTGAATACGCAGTATTTT. It translates to CASRGALAGVLNTQYF.

The V call is TRBV7-8, the J call TRBJ2-2; 10 bases align to TRBD1. Germline CDR1 is SGHVS and CDR2 is FQNEAQ. V dropped 5 bases and J dropped 2; count of bases not matched to a gene: 8. CDR3 length equals 17 residues. CDR3: CASSLRDRGLNTGELFF. CDR3 DNA: TGTGCCAGCAGCCTCCGAGACAGGGGGCTAAACACCGGGGAGCTGTTTTTT. Full variable domain (remainder filled in from reference TRBV7-8 and TRBJ2-2): GAGVSQSPRYKVAKRGQDVALRCDPISGHVSLFWYQQALGQGPEFLTYFQNEAQLDKSGLPSDRFFAERPEGSVSTLKIQRTQQEDSAVYLCASSLRDRGLNTGELFFGEGSRLTVL.

The chain's CDR3 is CSVVGQGHSYEQYF. The DNA for the CDR3 is TGCAGCGTTGTAGGACAGGGCCACTCCTACGAGCAGTACTTC. The chain links TRBV29-1 to TRBJ2-7, with 8 bases identical to TRBD1. Germline CDR1 reads SQVTM; CDR2 reads ANQGSEA. CDR3 length: 14 amino acids. The J segment lost 0 bases and the V segment lost 4 bases, leaving 5 bases of the junction unmatched.

The CDR3: CASTLHTRERNIQYF. The CDR3 DNA follows: TGCGCCAGCACCCTGCACACCCGGGAGAGAAACATTCAGTACTTC. V and J are TRBV5-1 and TRBJ2-4; D might be TRBD2 (6 bases). In germline, CDR1 is SGHRS, CDR2 YFSETQ. Trimming took off 6 bases at V and 6 bases at J, with 19 bases between the two ends. This CDR3 is built from 15 residues.

V usage is TRBV6-6 and J usage is TRBJ1-1; D is unresolved. CDR1 and CDR2 (germline): MNHNY, SVGAGI (reference sequence). This CDR3 comprises 13 residues. Trimming shortened V by 6 bases and J by 1 base, and 9 bases separated the two germline ends. The CDR3: CASSPTENTEAFF. In nucleotides, the CDR3 is TGTGCCAGCAGCCCCACAGAGAACACTGAAGCTTTCTTT.

The chain uses TRBV2 and TRBJ2-5; 10 nucleotides align to TRBD1. Germline V gives CDR1 SNHLY, CDR2 FYNNEI. This CDR3 spans 19 amino acids. Trimming at V came to 8 bases and at J to 1 base, leaving 19 bases not matched to a gene. The DNA of the CDR3 is TGTGCCAGCGCGCTCGGAGGGGACAGGGGTCTCGCCATCCAAGAGACCCAGTACTTC. Translated, it gives CASALGGDRGLAIQETQYF.